This TCR beta chain was identified during a study of control samples from healthy donors and cancer patients. The table came from immunoSEQ multiplex PCR; TCRdb's copy has only in-frame clones and leaves some out. The sample shows about 170,000 clones, 91% of them seen only once. CDR3 length: 13 residues. Germline assignment: CDR1 LNHDA and CDR2 SQIVND (reference sequence). After removal of 6 bases from V and 7 bases from J, the junction contained 5 bases not matched to a gene. The sequencing sample was made of blood. This TCR derives from a woman between 25 and 40 years old in good health. The chain carries TRBV19 and TRBJ1-2, with 10 bases lining up with TRBD1. CDR3 sequence: CASSPGQGPGYTF. The CDR3 bases are TGTGCCAGTAGCCCGGGACAGGGGCCTGGCTACACCTTC.